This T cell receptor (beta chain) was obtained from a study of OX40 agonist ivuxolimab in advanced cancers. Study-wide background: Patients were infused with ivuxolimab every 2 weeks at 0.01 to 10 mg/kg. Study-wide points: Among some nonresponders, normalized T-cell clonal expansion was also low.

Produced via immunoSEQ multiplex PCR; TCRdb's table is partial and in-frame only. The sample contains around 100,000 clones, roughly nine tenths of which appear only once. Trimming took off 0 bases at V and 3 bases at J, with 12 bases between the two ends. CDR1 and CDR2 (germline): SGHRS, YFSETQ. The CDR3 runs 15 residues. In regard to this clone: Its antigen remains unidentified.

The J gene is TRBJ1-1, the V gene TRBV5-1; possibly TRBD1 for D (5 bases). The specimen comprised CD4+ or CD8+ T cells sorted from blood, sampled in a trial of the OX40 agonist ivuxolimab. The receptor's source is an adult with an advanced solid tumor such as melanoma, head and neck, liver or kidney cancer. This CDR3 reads CASSLDPGSDTEAFF. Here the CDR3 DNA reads TGCGCCAGCAGCTTGGACCCAGGGAGTGACACTGAAGCTTTCTTT. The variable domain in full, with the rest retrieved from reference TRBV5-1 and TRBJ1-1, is KAGVTQTPRYLIKTRGQQVTLSCSPISGHRSVSWYQQTPGQGLQFLFEYFSETQRNKGNFPGRFSGRQFSNSRSEMNVSTLELGDSALYLCASSLDPGSDTEAFFGQGTRLTVV.